This TCR beta chain originates from a study of blood T cells in healthy people across ages. Overall study: About one barcoded beta molecule was captured per two T cells (by template switching).

With a J-beta primer mix and a sample-barcoded 5' primer, a second PCR ran about 7 to 12 cycles. TCRdb used MiXCR to reprocess the 5' RACE reads, holding one entry per CDR3 protein. The sample includes some 1.5 million distinct CDR3 sequences, approximately 43% of them seen just once. V was pared by 6 bases and J by 4 bases, with 9 bases of the junction left unmatched. The CDR3 totals 16 residues. The sequenced sample was blood. This sequence originates from a woman between 18 and 29 years old in good health. This rearrangement joins TRBV12-3 or TRBV12-4 to TRBJ1-3, with 10 nucleotides matching TRBD1. CDR3 DNA sequence: TGTGCCAGCAGAGAGGGACAGGGGCTTTCCGGAAACACCATATATTTT. This codes for CASREGQGLSGNTIYF.